These 28 T cell receptor beta chains were sequenced from one sample in a study of identical twins (dated by TCRdb to the mid-2010s). Libraries were built with 5' RACE. The reads were generated on an Illumina HiSeq 2000. Through fastp at Q25 and MiXCR, TCRdb rebuilt clones from the public reads, retaining in-frame beta chains. Here each entry gathers all rows of one CDR3 protein and keeps the most common genes and DNA. The sample contains hundreds of thousands of distinct CDR3 sequences, less than 9% of them found a single time. The ten biggest clones cover around 1.6% of the sample. These same data were also listed under a study on yellow fever vaccine responses in identical twins.

The material sequenced was PBMCs. The source is a woman aged 18-29 years in good health.

The chain couples TRBV25-1 to TRBJ1-2, with D perhaps matching TRBD1 (6 bases). CDR1 MGHDK and CDR2 SYGVNS come from the germline V gene. V shed 4 bases and J shed 7 bases, with 13 bases lying between them. The CDR3 consists of 13 residues. Here the CDR3 DNA reads TGTGCCAGCAGTGCCCAGGGGATAGGTGGCTACACCTTC. It codes for CASSAQGIGGYTF.

This clonotype was picked up a small number of times. The V call is TRBV9, the J call TRBJ2-7; the match to TRBD1 covers 7 bases. CDR1 is SGDLS and CDR2 is YYNGEE in the germline V gene. This CDR3 is built from 14 residues. Germline trimming cut 4 bases from V and 0 bases from J; bases unmatched to any gene: 4. CDR3 amino acids: CASSPRDSSYEQYF. CDR3 in DNA: TGTGCCAGCAGCCCCCGGGACAGCTCCTACGAGCAGTACTTC.

The chain has TRBV7-9 and TRBJ1-6, with D possibly being TRBD1 (6 bases). Germline V gene lookup returns CDR1 SEHNR and CDR2 FQNEAQ (reference sequence). This CDR3 comprises 14 residues. The V and J ends lost 5 bases and 6 bases respectively, with 11 bases between them. CDR3 DNA sequence: TGTGCCAGCAGCCCCATGGGGGCTAATTCACCCCTCCACTTT. Translated: CASSPMGANSPLHF.

This clonotype showed up just a few times. The genes are TRBV10-1 and TRBJ2-2, with 9 bases fitting TRBD1. The CDR3 loop spans 15 amino acids. CDR1 is WNHNN, CDR2 SYGVQD, per germline (reference sequence). Germline trimming cut 6 bases from V and 6 bases from J; bases unmatched to any gene: 8. CDR3 protein: CASSLGRQGAGELFF. The CDR3 DNA sequence: TGCGCCAGCAGCTTAGGCAGACAGGGGGCCGGGGAGCTGTTTTTT.

The genes are TRBV24-1 and TRBJ2-2, with 11 nucleotides matching TRBD2. The CDR3 runs 14 residues. The germline CDR1 and CDR2 sequences are KGHDR and SFDVKD. V was clipped by 10 bases and J by 4 bases; unmatched bases: 4. This chain's CDR3 is CATSGRAGTGELFF. The CDR3 DNA sequence: TGTGCCACTAGCGGGAGGGCCGGCACCGGGGAGCTGTTTTTT.

This clonotype has just a few counts. The chain is built from TRBV11-2 and TRBJ2-2; 10 bases match TRBD1. Germline CDR1 is SGHAT and CDR2 is FQNNGV. CDR3 length: 16 residues. V gave up 7 bases and J gave up 2 bases; unmatched junction bases: 7. The CDR3 loop reads CASTLDRGRNTGELFF. The DNA of the CDR3 is TGTGCCAGCACCCTAGACAGGGGGCGAAACACCGGGGAGCTGTTTTTT.

The chain combines TRBV29-1 with TRBJ1-1; 7 nucleotides line up with TRBD1. V shed 0 bases, J shed 4 bases, and the junction held 2 bases outside the gene matches. The CDR3 contains 13 residues. Germline-derived CDR1 and CDR2 are SQVTM and ANQGSEA. In DNA, the CDR3 is TGCAGCGTTGAAGAGACAGGGAGCACTGAAGCTTTCTTT. Protein product: CSVEETGSTEAFF.

This clonotype was seen only a few times. V usage is TRBV20-1 and J usage is TRBJ2-4, with 9 bases matching TRBD2. V shed 5 bases and J 8 bases; nucleotides not matched to a gene: 13. Per germline, CDR1 DFQATT and CDR2 SNEGSKA (reference sequence). This CDR3 is built from 15 residues. The CDR3 loop reads CSAALGRGGPDIQYF. As DNA, the CDR3 is TGCAGTGCTGCCCTAGGGCGGGGGGGCCCGGACATTCAGTACTTC.

This clonotype turned up a few times. The rearrangement links TRBV6-1 to TRBJ1-3; D not certain. The CDR3 totals 13 residues. CDR1 and CDR2 (germline): MNHNS, SASEGT. Trimming pared 6 bases from V and 2 bases from J, leaving 8 bases between. The CDR3 DNA reads TGTGCCAGCAGCACAGCTACTGGAAACACCATATATTTT. It encodes CASSTATGNTIYF.

This clonotype was observed a handful of times. This chain uses TRBV4-1 with TRBJ2-1, with 10 bases matching TRBD2. V was pared by 5 bases and J by 0 bases, with 4 bases of the junction left unmatched. The germline V gene encodes CDR1 MGHRA and CDR2 YSYEKL. This CDR3 region has 16 residues. The CDR3 loop reads CASSILAGNSYNEQFF. The CDR3 DNA reads as TGCGCCAGCAGCATACTAGCGGGGAACTCCTACAATGAGCAGTTCTTC.

This clonotype was seen repeatedly, ten times or more. The gene calls are TRBV29-1 and TRBJ2-2; no clear D gene. Germline-derived CDR1 and CDR2 are SQVTM and ANQGSEA. V was shortened by 4 bases and J by 4 bases, with 10 bases between the two germline ends. The CDR3 sequence is 13 residues long. The CDR3 protein is CSVVGRATGELFF. The CDR3 DNA sequence: TGCAGCGTTGTTGGGCGAGCCACCGGGGAGCTGTTTTTT.

In this sample, this clonotype turned up a few times. This rearrangement joins TRBV7-8 to TRBJ1-2; the D gene is possibly TRBD1 (6 bases). There are 15 residues in the CDR3. Germline V CDR1 and CDR2: SGHVS, FQNEAQ. The V end lost 5 bases, the J end lost 4 bases, and 17 bases lay between the germline ends. The CDR3 nucleotides are TGTGCCAGCAGCCCCAGGGGCCTTAGCACCTATGGCTACACCTTC. As protein: CASSPRGLSTYGYTF.

This clonotype has a count of ten or more. The junction departs from germline at one end; a sequencing error may be responsible. The chain has TRBV25-1 and TRBJ2-1; D possibly corresponds to TRBD2 (6 bases). Germline assignment: CDR1 MGHDK and CDR2 SYGVNS. This CDR3 comprises 15 residues. CDR3 protein: CASSDWRDSDNEQFF. The CDR3 DNA reads TGTGCCAGCAGTGATTGGAGGGACTCCGACAATGAGCAGTTCTTC.

This chain joins TRBV27 and TRBJ1-1; the D is unclear. There are 15 residues in the CDR3. With 7 bases removed from V and 1 base from J, the gap between germline ends came to 16 bases. Germline assignment: CDR1 MNHEY and CDR2 SMNVEV (reference sequence). The CDR3 sequence is CASTSGGSGNTEAFF. CDR3 bases: TGTGCCAGCACCTCGGGTGGGTCAGGGAACACTGAAGCTTTCTTT.

This clonotype was detected a few times. The chain uses TRBV20-1 and TRBJ2-5; 9 nucleotides agree with TRBD1. The germline CDR1 and CDR2 sequences are DFQATT and SNEGSKA (reference sequence). Unmatched junction bases numbered 4, after V lost 0 bases and J lost 5 bases. The CDR3 runs 14 residues. The CDR3 region is CSARDGTGWETQYF. Written as DNA, the CDR3 is TGCAGTGCTAGAGATGGGACAGGGTGGGAGACCCAGTACTTC.

This clonotype was seen a handful of times. The chain is built from TRBV12-3 or TRBV12-4 and TRBJ1-3; D unclear. CDR3 size: 15 residues. Trimming took off 2 bases at V and 0 bases at J, with 8 bases between the two ends. CDR3 coding DNA: TGTGCCAGCAGTTTAAACGGAAACTCTGGAAACACCATATATTTT. This translates into CASSLNGNSGNTIYF.

V gene TRBV25-1 combines with J gene TRBJ2-1; no clear D. Germline CDR1 MGHDK, CDR2 SYGVNS. This CDR3 is 15 amino acids long. Trimming cost V 7 bases and J 0 bases, with 13 bases left between them. The CDR3 coding sequence is TGTGCCAGCACTCCTGGGCCCCTCTCCTACAATGAGCAGTTCTTC. Translation: CASTPGPLSYNEQFF.

This clonotype occurred many times. The rearrangement links TRBV2 to TRBJ2-3, with D perhaps matching TRBD1 (5 bases). CDR3 size: 15 residues. The germline V gene has CDR1 SNHLY and CDR2 FYNNEI. V lost 2 bases to trimming and J lost 6 bases, with 15 bases between them. The CDR3 loop reads CASSEPVGEGDTQYF. The CDR3 DNA follows: TGTGCCAGCAGTGAACCCGTAGGGGAAGGGGATACGCAGTATTTT.

This clonotype showed up just a few times. The chain employs TRBV5-1 and TRBJ1-5; D is unclear. Trimming cost V 3 bases and J 3 bases, with 13 bases left between them. Per the germline V gene, CDR1 is SGHRS and CDR2 is YFSETQ. CDR3 length equals 15 residues. The CDR3 region has the DNA TGCGCCAGCAGCTCCGACGGGTCAGACAATCAGCCCCAGCATTTT. It codes for CASSSDGSDNQPQHF.

The chain links TRBV4-1 to TRBJ1-3; D is unclear. The V gene lost 1 base and the J gene lost 0 bases, with 16 bases spanning the gap. This CDR3 is 18 amino acids long. Germline-derived CDR1 and CDR2 are MGHRA and YSYEKL. In DNA, the CDR3 is TGCGCCAGCAGCCAAGGTGGCGGCCGTCGCCTCTCTGGAAACACCATATATTTT. It is translated as CASSQGGGRRLSGNTIYF.

This chain connects TRBV7-9 to TRBJ2-3; 8 bases agree with TRBD2. The CDR3 runs 14 residues. Germline assignment: CDR1 SEHNR and CDR2 FQNEAQ (reference sequence). The V and J ends lost 5 bases and 9 bases, in that order; junction bases with no gene match: 10. The CDR3 loop reads CASSLSGSFRTQYF. The CDR3 coding sequence is TGTGCCAGCAGCCTCAGCGGGAGTTTCAGGACGCAGTATTTT.

This clonotype showed up many times. The chain employs TRBV7-7 and TRBJ2-1; possible D gene TRBD2, 6 bases. V was trimmed by 2 bases and J by 4 bases, leaving 12 bases between them. The germline V gene encodes CDR1 SSHAT and CDR2 FNYEAQ (reference sequence). The CDR3 has 15 amino acids. The CDR3 is CASSLRVADYNEQFF. CDR3 sequence (DNA): TGTGCCAGCAGCTTACGTGTAGCGGATTACAATGAGCAGTTCTTC.

The table lists this clonotype with a few counts. This chain links TRBV29-1 with TRBJ2-1; tentatively, D is TRBD2 (6 bases). CDR3 length: 12 amino acids. V was shortened by 3 bases and J by 6 bases, with 9 bases between the two germline ends. CDR1 SQVTM and CDR2 ANQGSEA come from the germline V gene. The CDR3 protein is CSVETSSNEQFF. CDR3 DNA: TGCAGCGTTGAGACTAGTAGCAATGAGCAGTTCTTC.

This clonotype was counted ten times or more. CDR3 sequence reads: CATSRDPGTGSYGYTF. Here the CDR3 DNA reads TGTGCCACCAGCAGAGATCCCGGGACAGGGTCCTATGGCTACACCTTC. The V gene is TRBV15, the J gene TRBJ1-2; 9 bases are shared with TRBD1. Germline-derived CDR1 and CDR2 are LNHNV and YYDKDF (reference sequence). J lost 4 bases, V lost 0 bases, and 6 bases had no gene match. The CDR3 is 16 residues long. Full variable domain (rest looked up from reference TRBV15 and TRBJ1-2): DAMVIQNPRYQVTQFGKPVTLSCSQTLNHNVMYWYQQKSSQAPKLLFHYYDKDFNNEADTPDNFQSRRPNTSFCFLDIRSPGLGDTAMYLCATSRDPGTGSYGYTFGSGTRLTVV.

In its sample, this clonotype was seen many times. The chain employs TRBV28 and TRBJ2-3; D gene unclear. Germline lookup yields CDR1 MDHEN and CDR2 SYDVKM. The CDR3 is made up of 13 amino acids. The ends were cut back, 4 bases at V and 2 bases at J, with 7 bases in the middle. This CDR3 reads CASSSKYTDTQYF. CDR3 coding DNA: TGTGCCAGCAGTTCGAAATACACAGATACGCAGTATTTT.

This clonotype was detected many times. V usage is TRBV12-3 or TRBV12-4 and J usage is TRBJ2-2; D assignment may be TRBD1 or TRBD2 (6 bases each). V lost 5 bases, J lost 2 bases, and 15 bases lay in between. The CDR3 loop spans 16 amino acids. The CDR3 protein is CASSLPRGVNTGELFF. The DNA of the CDR3 is TGTGCCAGCAGTCTCCCTAGGGGGGTAAACACCGGGGAGCTGTTTTTT.

This clonotype turned up a few times. This chain connects TRBV27 to TRBJ2-3, with D unresolved. Germline values: CDR1 MNHEY, CDR2 SMNVEV (reference sequence). Deletions cut 2 bases from V and 2 bases from J, with 8 bases between. The CDR3 contains 14 residues. CDR3 protein: CASSLTENTDTQYF. The CDR3 nucleotides read TGTGCCAGCAGTTTAACCGAAAACACAGATACGCAGTATTTT.

The V call is TRBV12-3 or TRBV12-4, the J call TRBJ2-7, with 12 bases lining up with TRBD2. Germline trimming cut 5 bases from V and 7 bases from J; bases unmatched to any gene: 6. The CDR3 is 14 amino acids. DNA of the CDR3: TGTGCCAGCAGTCTGACTAGCGGGAGAAGTGAGCAGTACTTC. Translating it yields CASSLTSGRSEQYF.